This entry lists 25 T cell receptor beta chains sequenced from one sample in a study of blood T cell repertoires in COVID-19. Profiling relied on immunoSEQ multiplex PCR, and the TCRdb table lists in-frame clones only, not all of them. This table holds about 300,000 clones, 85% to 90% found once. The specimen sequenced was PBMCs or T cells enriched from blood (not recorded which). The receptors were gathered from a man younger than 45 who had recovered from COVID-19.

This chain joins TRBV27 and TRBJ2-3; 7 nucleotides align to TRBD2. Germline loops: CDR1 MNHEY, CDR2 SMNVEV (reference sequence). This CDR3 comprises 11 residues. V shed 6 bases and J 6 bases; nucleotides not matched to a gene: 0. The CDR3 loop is CASRGGDTQYF. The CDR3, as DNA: TGTGCCAGCAGGGGGGGGGATACGCAGTATTTT.

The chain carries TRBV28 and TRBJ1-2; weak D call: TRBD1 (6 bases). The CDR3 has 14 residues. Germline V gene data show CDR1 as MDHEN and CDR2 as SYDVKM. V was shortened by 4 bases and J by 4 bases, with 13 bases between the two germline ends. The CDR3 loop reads CASSSFTGSYGYTF. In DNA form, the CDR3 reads TGTGCCAGCAGTTCTTTTACAGGGTCCTATGGCTACACCTTC.

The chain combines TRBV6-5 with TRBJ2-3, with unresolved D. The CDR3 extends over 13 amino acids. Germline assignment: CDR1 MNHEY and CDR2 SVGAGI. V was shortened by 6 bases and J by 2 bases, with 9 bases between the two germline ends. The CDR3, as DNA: TGTGCCAGCAGAGAGGCTGCCACAGATACGCAGTATTTT. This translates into CASREAATDTQYF.

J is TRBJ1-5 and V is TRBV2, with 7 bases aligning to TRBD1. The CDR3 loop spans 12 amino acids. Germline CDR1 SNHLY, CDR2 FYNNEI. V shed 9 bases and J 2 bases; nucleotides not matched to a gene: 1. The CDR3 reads CASGQGNQPQHF. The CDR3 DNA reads TGTGCCAGTGGACAGGGCAATCAGCCCCAGCATTTT. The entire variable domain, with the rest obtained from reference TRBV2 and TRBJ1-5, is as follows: EPEVTQTPSHQVTQMGQEVILRCVPISNHLYFYWYRQILGQKVEFLVSFYNNEISEKSEIFDDQFSVERPDGSNFTLKIRSTKLEDSAMYFCASGQGNQPQHFGDGTRLSIL.

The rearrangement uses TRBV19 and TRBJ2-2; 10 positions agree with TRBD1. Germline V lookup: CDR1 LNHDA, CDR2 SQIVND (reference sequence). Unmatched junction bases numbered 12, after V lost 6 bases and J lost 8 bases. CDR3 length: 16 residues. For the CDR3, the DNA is TGTGCCAGTAGCCAGGGAGGGACAGGGGCGCGGGGGGAGCTGTTTTTT. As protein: CASSQGGTGARGELFF.

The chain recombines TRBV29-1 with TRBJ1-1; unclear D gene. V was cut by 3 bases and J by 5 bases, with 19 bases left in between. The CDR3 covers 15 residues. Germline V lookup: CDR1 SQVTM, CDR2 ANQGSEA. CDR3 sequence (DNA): TGCAGCGTTGACCCTAGACTGGGTCCGGGGACTGAAGCTTTCTTT. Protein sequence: CSVDPRLGPGTEAFF.

For the CDR3, the DNA is TGTGCCTGGAGTGGATCCGGGACAGGGCAAAGTAATGAGCAGTTCTTC. Translated, it gives CAWSGSGTGQSNEQFF. The chain carries TRBV30 and TRBJ2-1, with TRBD1 identical over 9 bases. Germline assignment: CDR1 GTSNPN and CDR2 SVGIG (reference sequence). V shed 1 base, J shed 7 bases, and the junction held 11 bases outside the gene matches. CDR3 length equals 16 residues.

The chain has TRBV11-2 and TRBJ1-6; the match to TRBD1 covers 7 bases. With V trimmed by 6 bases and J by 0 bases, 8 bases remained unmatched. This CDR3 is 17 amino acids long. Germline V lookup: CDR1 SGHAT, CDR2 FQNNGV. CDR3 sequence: CASRGTDRSSYNSPLHF. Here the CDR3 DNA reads TGTGCCAGCAGGGGGACAGACCGAAGCTCCTATAATTCACCCCTCCACTTT. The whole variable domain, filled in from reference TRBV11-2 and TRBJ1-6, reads EAGVAQSPRYKIIEKRQSVAFWCNPISGHATLYWYQQILGQGPKLLIQFQNNGVVDDSQLPKDRFSAERLKGVDSTLKIQPAKLEDSAVYLCASRGTDRSSYNSPLHFGNGTRLTVT.

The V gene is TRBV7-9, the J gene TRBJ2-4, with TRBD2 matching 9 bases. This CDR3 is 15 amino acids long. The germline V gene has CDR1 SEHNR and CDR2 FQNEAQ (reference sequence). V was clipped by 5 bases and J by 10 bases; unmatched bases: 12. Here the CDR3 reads CASSPVGGRAGIQYF. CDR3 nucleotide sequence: TGTGCCAGCAGCCCGGTCGGCGGGAGGGCCGGTATTCAGTACTTC.

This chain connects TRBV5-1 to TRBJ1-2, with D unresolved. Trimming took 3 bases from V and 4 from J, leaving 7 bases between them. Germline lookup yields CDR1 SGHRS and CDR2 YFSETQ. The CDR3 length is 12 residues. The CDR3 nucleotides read TGCGCCAGCAGCTACGACATCTATGGCTACACCTTC. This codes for CASSYDIYGYTF.

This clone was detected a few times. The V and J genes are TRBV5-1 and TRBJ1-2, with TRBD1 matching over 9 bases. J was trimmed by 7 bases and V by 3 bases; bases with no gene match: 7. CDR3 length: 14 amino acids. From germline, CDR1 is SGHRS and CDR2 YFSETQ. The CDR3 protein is CASSSGQGRGGYTF. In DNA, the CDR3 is TGCGCCAGCAGCTCCGGACAGGGGAGGGGTGGCTACACCTTC.

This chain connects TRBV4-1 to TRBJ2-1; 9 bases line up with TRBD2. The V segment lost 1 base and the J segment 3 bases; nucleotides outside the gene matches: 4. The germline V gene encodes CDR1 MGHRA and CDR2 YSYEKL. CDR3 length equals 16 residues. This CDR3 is CASSQVVSGGYNEQFF. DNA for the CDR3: TGCGCCAGCAGCCAAGTTGTTAGCGGGGGCTACAATGAGCAGTTCTTC.

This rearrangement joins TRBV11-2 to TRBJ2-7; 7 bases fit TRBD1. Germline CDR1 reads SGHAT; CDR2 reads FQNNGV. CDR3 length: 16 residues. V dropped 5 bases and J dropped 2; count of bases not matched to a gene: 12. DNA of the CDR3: TGTGCCAGCAGCGCAAGACCCAAGGGACAGACCTACGAGCAGTACTTC. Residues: CASSARPKGQTYEQYF.

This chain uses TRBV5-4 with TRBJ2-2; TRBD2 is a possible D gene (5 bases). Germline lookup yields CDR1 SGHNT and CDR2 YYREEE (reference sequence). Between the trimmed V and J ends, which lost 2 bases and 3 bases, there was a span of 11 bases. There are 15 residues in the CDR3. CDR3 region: CASSLIGGHTGELFF. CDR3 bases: TGTGCCAGCAGCTTAATAGGAGGCCACACCGGGGAGCTGTTTTTT. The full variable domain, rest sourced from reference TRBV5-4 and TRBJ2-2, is ETGVTQSPTHLIKTRGQQVTLRCSSQSGHNTVSWYQQALGQGPQFIFQYYREEENGRGNFPPRFSGLQFPNYSSELNVNALELDDSALYLCASSLIGGHTGELFFGEGSRLTVL.

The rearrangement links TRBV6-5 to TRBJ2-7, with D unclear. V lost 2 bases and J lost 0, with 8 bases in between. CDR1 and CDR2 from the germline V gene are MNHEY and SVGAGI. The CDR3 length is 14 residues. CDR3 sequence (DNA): TGTGCCAGCAGTTACAGACACCTCTCCTACGAGCAGTACTTC. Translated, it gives CASSYRHLSYEQYF.

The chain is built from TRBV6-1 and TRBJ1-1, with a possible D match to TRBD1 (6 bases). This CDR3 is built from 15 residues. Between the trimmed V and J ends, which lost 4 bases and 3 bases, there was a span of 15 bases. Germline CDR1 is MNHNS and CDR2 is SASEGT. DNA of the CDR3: TGTGCCAGCAGTGGAGGGGGTCCCCCAGACACTGAAGCTTTCTTT. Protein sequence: CASSGGGPPDTEAFF.

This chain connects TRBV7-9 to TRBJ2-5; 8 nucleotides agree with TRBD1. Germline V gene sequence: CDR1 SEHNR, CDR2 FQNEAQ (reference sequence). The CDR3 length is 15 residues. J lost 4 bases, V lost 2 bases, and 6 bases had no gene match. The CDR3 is CASSLLQGASETQYF. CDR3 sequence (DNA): TGTGCCAGCAGCTTATTGCAGGGGGCGTCAGAGACCCAGTACTTC. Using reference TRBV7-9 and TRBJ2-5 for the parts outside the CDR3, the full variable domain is DTGVSQNPRHKITKRGQNVTFRCDPISEHNRLYWYRQTLGQGPEFLTYFQNEAQLEKSRLLSDRFSAERPKGSFSTLEIQRTEQGDSAMYLCASSLLQGASETQYFGPGTRLLVL.

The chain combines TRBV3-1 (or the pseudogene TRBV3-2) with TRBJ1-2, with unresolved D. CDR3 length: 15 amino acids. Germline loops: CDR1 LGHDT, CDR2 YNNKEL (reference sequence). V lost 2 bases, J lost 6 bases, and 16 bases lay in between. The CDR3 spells CASSQRPAGGNGYTF. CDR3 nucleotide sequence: TGTGCCAGCAGCCAACGCCCGGCCGGAGGAAATGGCTACACCTTC.

The CDR3 region has the DNA TGTGCCAGCAGCCCGCGGACAGGTTCTGGGGAGACCCAGTACTTC. Translated, it gives CASSPRTGSGETQYF. The chain recombines TRBV7-8 with TRBJ2-5, with 7 bases that match TRBD1. Germline lookup yields CDR1 SGHVS and CDR2 FQNEAQ. V shed 5 bases and J 5 bases; nucleotides not matched to a gene: 11. The CDR3 is made up of 15 amino acids.

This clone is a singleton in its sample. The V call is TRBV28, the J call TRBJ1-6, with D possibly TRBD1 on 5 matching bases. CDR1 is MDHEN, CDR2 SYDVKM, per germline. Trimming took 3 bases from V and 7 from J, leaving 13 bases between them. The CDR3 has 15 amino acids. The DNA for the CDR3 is TGTGCCAGCAGTTTGCCGGCGGGGGACAATTCACCCCTCCACTTT. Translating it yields CASSLPAGDNSPLHF.

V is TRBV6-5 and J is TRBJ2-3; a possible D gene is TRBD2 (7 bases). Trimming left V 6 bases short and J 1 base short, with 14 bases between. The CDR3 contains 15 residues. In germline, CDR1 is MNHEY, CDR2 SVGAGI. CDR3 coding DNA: TGTGCCAGCAGAGGGGGGGGGCGGCGCACAGATACGCAGTATTTT. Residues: CASRGGGRRTDTQYF.

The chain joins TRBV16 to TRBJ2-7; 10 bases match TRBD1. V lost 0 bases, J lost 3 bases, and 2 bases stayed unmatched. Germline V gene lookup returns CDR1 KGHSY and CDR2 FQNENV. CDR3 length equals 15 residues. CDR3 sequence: CASSQSGTGVYEQYF. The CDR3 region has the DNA TGTGCCAGCAGCCAATCTGGGACAGGGGTCTACGAGCAGTACTTC. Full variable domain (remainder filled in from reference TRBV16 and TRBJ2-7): GEEVAQTPKHLVRGEGQKAKLYCAPIKGHSYVFWYQQVLKNEFKFLISFQNENVFDETGMPKERFSAKCLPNSPCSLEIQATKLEDSAVYFCASSQSGTGVYEQYFGPGTRLTVT.

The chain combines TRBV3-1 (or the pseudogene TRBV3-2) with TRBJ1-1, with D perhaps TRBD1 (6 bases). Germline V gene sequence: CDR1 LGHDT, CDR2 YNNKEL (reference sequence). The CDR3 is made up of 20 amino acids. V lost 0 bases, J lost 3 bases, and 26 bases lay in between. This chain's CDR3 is CASSQDRLHRVFLGDTEAFF. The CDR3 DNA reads TGTGCCAGCAGCCAAGATCGCCTCCACAGGGTCTTTTTAGGGGACACTGAAGCTTTCTTT.

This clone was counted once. The DNA of the CDR3 is TGTGCCACCAGTGATCCAGGGGGACGATCCTCCTACGAGCAGTACTTC. Its protein is CATSDPGGRSSYEQYF. The gene calls are TRBV24-1 and TRBJ2-7, with 7 nucleotides matching TRBD1. The germline V gene has CDR1 KGHDR and CDR2 SFDVKD. With 3 bases clipped from V and 0 bases from J, the junction kept 7 bases outside the gene matches. The CDR3 is made up of 16 amino acids.

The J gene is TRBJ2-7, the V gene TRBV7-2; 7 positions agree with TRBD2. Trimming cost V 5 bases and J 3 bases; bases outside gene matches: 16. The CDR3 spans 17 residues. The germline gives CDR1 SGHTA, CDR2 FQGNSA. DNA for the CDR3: TGTGCCAGCAGCCCTGGCCCGGTGGGGGGGTCCAGCTACGAGCAGTACTTC. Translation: CASSPGPVGGSSYEQYF. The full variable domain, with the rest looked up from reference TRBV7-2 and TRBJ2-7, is GAGVSQSPSNKVTEKGKDVELRCDPISGHTALYWYRQSLGQGLEFLIYFQGNSAPDKSGLPSDRFSAERTGGSVSTLTIQRTQQEDSAVYLCASSPGPVGGSSYEQYFGPGTRLTVT.